This T cell receptor beta chain came from a study of human T cells and chemical hapten exposure. Per the original methods: Samples had a median of 95,638 TCRs, ranging roughly 23,224 to 690,600. TCRdb reanalysed the RACE reads using MiXCR and keeps one entry per CDR3 protein. The V and J calls follow TCRdb's processing rather than the paper's. The table has 52,000 or so distinct CDR3 sequences, over 9% seen once. This clonotype was detected ten times or more. This CDR3 region has 14 residues. The V gene lost 1 base and the J gene lost 5 bases, with 11 bases spanning the gap. In germline, CDR1 is SEHNR, CDR2 FQNEAQ (reference sequence). Time point defined: pre-sensitization, week 0. Described treatment: therapeutic diphenylcyclopropenone sensitization with weekly scalp DPC. Blood, whole and unfractionated, served as the source for total RNA extraction.

The material was whole blood, obtained in connection with sensitization to the hapten diphenylcyclopropenone (DPC). This sequence joins TRBV7-9 and TRBJ1-2, with D uncertain. This receptor was taken from a man aged 40-50 years with alopecia areata. Some clones in this sample may be carry-over from other donors' samples. The CDR3 DNA is TGTGCCAGCAGCTTAGAGACACCTACGTATGGCTACACCTTC. This codes for CASSLETPTYGYTF.